This record concerns one TCR beta chain sequence. This sample is part of a study of cytomegalovirus exposure and HLA in healthy donors. Study-wide background: As an earlier analysis found, about 179 million T cells yielded approximately 100 million unique TCR beta sequences.

Germline V gene data show CDR1 as MNHEY and CDR2 as SMNVEV (reference sequence). V lost 5 bases, J lost 11 bases, and 24 bases lay in between. The CDR3 extends over 15 amino acids. Amplification used 60 Vbeta primers and 13 Jbeta primers. Method: immunoSEQ multiplex PCR; TCRdb's copy keeps in-frame clones and lacks some. This sample carries 30,000 to 40,000 clones, 80% of them seen once, and the ten largest clones take 6%. The clonotype was recovered from a male donor in good health and CMV-seronegative. The sequenced sample was PBMCs. This chain links TRBV27 with TRBJ2-5; D may be TRBD1 (6 bases). CDR3 region: CASSTRDNPIREQYF. The DNA of the CDR3 is TGTGCCAGCAGTACCCGGGACAACCCTATTCGTGAGCAGTACTTC.